These 3 T cell receptor beta chains originate from one sample sequenced in a study of response to subunit inactivated influenza vaccine (dated by TCRdb to 2017 to 2018). Libraries were prepared through RT-PCR. Sequenced using an Illumina HiSeq 2500. Using fastp trimming at Q25 and MiXCR clonotype assembly, TCRdb reanalyzed the public sequencing data and kept in-frame beta chains. Every CDR3 protein is listed once, alongside the most common genes and DNA of its rows. The sample has more than 200,000 distinct CDR3 sequences on record, 9.5% to 15% of them singletons. Approximately 8.3% of the sample rests with the top ten. Sequenced material: non-naive T cells sorted from PBMCs, taken less than 15 days before vaccination. The sample's cell subset or site, from its label and the paper: memory T cell fraction. These receptors were collected from a man in his fifties or sixties who received an inactivated influenza vaccine. Donor details come from another sample of the same person, matched by shared clones.

This clonotype was picked up a small number of times. V gene TRBV30 combines with J gene TRBJ2-3, with 8 nucleotides matching TRBD2. V shed 4 bases, J shed 3 bases, and the junction held 3 bases outside the gene matches. Germline loops: CDR1 GTSNPN, CDR2 SVGIG (reference sequence). The CDR3 length is 13 residues. The CDR3 nucleotides read TGTGCCTGGACAGCGGGGGTTACAGATACGCAGTATTTT. Residues: CAWTAGVTDTQYF.

This clonotype was found a few times. V usage is TRBV15 and J usage is TRBJ2-3; 9 positions match TRBD2. V lost 2 bases, J lost 6 bases, and 3 bases stayed unmatched. The CDR3 is 14 amino acids. The germline CDR1 and CDR2 sequences are LNHNV and YYDKDF (reference sequence). DNA of the CDR3: TGTGCCACCAGCAGACTAGCGGGGTGGGATACGCAGTATTTT. Residues: CATSRLAGWDTQYF.

In its sample, this clonotype was seen a few times. J is TRBJ2-2 and V is TRBV11-2, with D possibly being TRBD2 (5 bases). Germline CDR1 is SGHAT and CDR2 is FQNNGV. The CDR3 runs 16 residues. Deletions cut 2 bases from V and 0 bases from J, with 10 bases between. The CDR3 coding sequence is TGTGCCAGCAGCTTACAGGCGGGTTCGAACACCGGGGAGCTGTTTTTT. Translation gives CASSLQAGSNTGELFF.